The TCR beta chain under discussion was sequenced for a study of blood T cell repertoires in COVID-19. The data were produced by immunoSEQ multiplex PCR, yet TCRdb's version contains in-frame clones alone and is incomplete. This table has 55,000 to 65,000 clones, 75% to 90% appearing once. There are a few counts of this clone. CDR3 length: 14 amino acids. CDR1 SGHTA and CDR2 FQGNSA come from the germline V gene. Trimming stripped 5 bases from V and 5 bases from J, with 15 bases between. This TCR was recovered from a woman in her sixties with COVID-19, enrolled during active disease. The sample consisted of peripheral blood. This chain joins TRBV7-2 and TRBJ2-5; D uncertain. CDR3 nucleotides: TGTGCCAGCAGCCGTACGTCGGGTTGGGAGACCCAGTACTTC. This sequence encodes CASSRTSGWETQYF.